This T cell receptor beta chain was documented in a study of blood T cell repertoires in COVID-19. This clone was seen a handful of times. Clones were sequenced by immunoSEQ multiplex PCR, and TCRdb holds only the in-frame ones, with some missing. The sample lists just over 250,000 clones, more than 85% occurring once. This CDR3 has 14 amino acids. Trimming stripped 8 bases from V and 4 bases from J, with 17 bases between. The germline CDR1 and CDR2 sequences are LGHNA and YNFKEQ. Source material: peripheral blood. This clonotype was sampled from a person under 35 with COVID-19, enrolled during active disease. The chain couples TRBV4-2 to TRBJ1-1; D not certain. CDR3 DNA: TGTGCCAGCGGCCTTAACTCAGGCACCACTGAAGCTTTCTTT. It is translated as CASGLNSGTTEAFF.